The 24 T cell receptor beta chains below all came from one sample that was sequenced in a study of T-cell memory formation after mild COVID-19. MiXCR, run by TCRdb on the 5' RACE reads, gives a single entry per CDR3 protein. The data contain over 95,000 distinct CDR3 sequences, 20% to 25% of them singletons. The sample comprised PBMCs or a T cell subset sorted from them (not recorded which). The receptors here all came from a man in his late teens or twenties who had mild COVID-19 (a few samples of this study predate the infection). Cell type and time point are not known.

V gene TRBV30 combines with J gene TRBJ1-3; D uncertain. The germline gives CDR1 GTSNPN, CDR2 SVGIG (reference sequence). V lost 7 bases to trimming and J lost 0 bases, with 13 bases between them. The CDR3 length is 14 residues. CDR3: CAFMGYSSGNTIYF. DNA for the CDR3: TGTGCCTTTATGGGATATAGCTCTGGAAACACCATATATTTT.

The table lists this clonotype with a few counts. CDR3 nucleotide sequence: TGCAGCGTCGCCAGGACTAGCGGGGTAAGCTCCTACAATGAGCAGTTCTTC. It yields the protein CSVARTSGVSSYNEQFF. V usage is TRBV29-1 and J usage is TRBJ2-1; 12 bases match TRBD2. The ends lost 6 bases at V and 0 bases at J; junction bases unmatched: 9. Per the germline V gene, CDR1 is SQVTM and CDR2 is ANQGSEA. The CDR3 sequence is 17 residues long.

The chain joins TRBV7-9 to TRBJ2-1, with TRBD2 identical over 13 bases. The CDR3 length is 15 residues. Germline-derived CDR1 and CDR2 are SEHNR and FQNEAQ (reference sequence). V lost 6 bases and J lost 8; bases outside the gene matches: 7. Written as DNA, the CDR3 is TGTGCCAGCAGTCCCGGGACTAGCGGGGACCATGAGCAGTTCTTC. Residues: CASSPGTSGDHEQFF.

The V gene is TRBV29-1, the J gene TRBJ2-7, with 10 bases that match TRBD1. Germline CDR1 reads SQVTM; CDR2 reads ANQGSEA. J was trimmed by 2 bases and V by 6 bases; bases with no gene match: 7. CDR3 length equals 14 residues. The CDR3: CSVAPGQGPYEQYF. The CDR3 nucleotides are TGCAGCGTAGCGCCGGGACAGGGGCCCTACGAGCAGTACTTC.

This rearrangement joins TRBV12-3 or TRBV12-4 to TRBJ2-5; D is possibly TRBD1 (5 bases). The CDR3 has 13 amino acids. The V end was cut by 3 bases, the J end by 5 bases, with 10 bases between. The DNA of the CDR3 is TGTGCCAGCAGTTTGGGTCCAGGGGAGACCCAGTACTTC. Translating it yields CASSLGPGETQYF.

The gene calls are TRBV4-1 and TRBJ2-7; 10 bases line up with TRBD1. Germline loops: CDR1 MGHRA, CDR2 YSYEKL. This CDR3 contains 14 residues. V shed 4 bases, J shed 4 bases, and the junction held 4 bases outside the gene matches. Written as DNA, the CDR3 is TGCGCCAGCAGCCCCCCGGGACAGGGGTACGAGCAGTACTTC. Its protein is CASSPPGQGYEQYF.

The chain combines TRBV9 with TRBJ2-3; D might be TRBD2 (6 bases). Germline lookup yields CDR1 SGDLS and CDR2 YYNGEE. Trimming left V 1 base short and J 10 bases short, with 16 bases between. This CDR3 has 14 amino acids. The CDR3 coding sequence is TGTGCCAGCAGCGTACGGGGTCTCGAGCGGGCGCAGTATTTT. It translates to CASSVRGLERAQYF.

The chain is built from TRBV4-3 and TRBJ1-6, with D tentatively TRBD1 (6 bases). The CDR3 length is 16 residues. The V gene lost 0 bases and the J gene lost 6 bases, with 12 bases spanning the gap. CDR1 is LGHNA, CDR2 YSLEER, per germline. This CDR3 reads CASSQEYSRGNSPLHF. The CDR3, as DNA: TGCGCCAGCAGCCAAGAATATTCCAGGGGTAATTCACCCCTCCACTTT.

This clonotype showed up just a few times. The CDR3 DNA sequence: TGTGCCAGCAGTTACGAGAGGGACAGGGACCCGTATAGCAATCAGCCCCAGCATTTT. Residues: CASSYERDRDPYSNQPQHF. V gene TRBV6-2 or TRBV6-3 combines with J gene TRBJ1-5; TRBD1 matches 9 bases. Germline lookup yields CDR1 MNHEY and CDR2 SVGEGT. The V gene end was trimmed by 2 bases and the J gene end by 0 bases; junction bases not matched to a gene: 11. CDR3 length: 19 amino acids.

The V and J genes are TRBV5-6 and TRBJ1-2, with D unclear. V lost 4 bases and J 2 bases, leaving 9 bases between the germline ends. This CDR3 is built from 13 residues. Germline CDR1 reads SGHDT; CDR2 reads YYEEEE. This chain's CDR3 is CASSGGLNYGYTF. CDR3 DNA: TGTGCCAGCAGCGGCGGCCTCAACTATGGCTACACCTTC.

As regards this clonotype: A read error may account for a junction end that differs from germline. This chain links TRBV5-1 with TRBJ1-2, with 10 bases lining up with TRBD1. Germline CDR1 SGHRS, CDR2 YFSETQ. The CDR3 loop spans 15 amino acids. CDR3 nucleotide sequence: TGCGACAGCAGCTCGCGACAGGGGGCAGGTTATGGCTACACCTTC. Translating it yields CDSSSRQGAGYGYTF.

V and J are TRBV2 and TRBJ2-1; 7 bases are a match to TRBD1. CDR1 is SNHLY, CDR2 FYNNEI, per germline. The trim removed 6 bases at V and 7 bases at J, leaving 3 bases unmatched. The CDR3 covers 12 residues. The CDR3 sequence is CASRNRGNEQFF. CDR3 DNA sequence: TGTGCCAGCAGAAACAGGGGTAATGAGCAGTTCTTC.

The V and J genes are TRBV9 and TRBJ2-5; D is uncertain. The CDR3 loop spans 14 amino acids. The V gene lost 0 bases and the J gene lost 2 bases, with 8 bases spanning the gap. Per germline, CDR1 SGDLS and CDR2 YYNGEE. The CDR3 DNA sequence: TGTGCCAGCAGCGTAGCTACAGAGCAAGAGACCCAGTACTTC. Translated: CASSVATEQETQYF. The full variable domain, in which reference TRBV9 and TRBJ2-5 provide the parts outside the CDR3, is DSGVTQTPKHLITATGQRVTLRCSPRSGDLSVYWYQQSLDQGLQFLIQYYNGEERAKGNILERFSAQQFPDLHSELNLSSLELGDSALYFCASSVATEQETQYFGPGTRLLVL.

DNA for the CDR3: TGTGCCAGCAGCTTATGGGGGCCAGAGACCCAGTACTTC. Encoded protein: CASSLWGPETQYF. V and J are TRBV7-2 and TRBJ2-5, with D maybe TRBD1 (6 bases). CDR1 SGHTA and CDR2 FQGNSA come from the germline V gene. This CDR3 spans 13 amino acids. The V and J ends lost 2 bases and 4 bases respectively, with 8 bases between them.

The J gene is TRBJ1-2, the V gene TRBV7-9; D not certain. Trimming removed 6 bases from V and 2 bases from J, with 7 bases in between. The germline V gene has CDR1 SEHNR and CDR2 FQNEAQ (reference sequence). CDR3 length equals 12 residues. The chain's CDR3 is CASSWENYGYTF. For the CDR3, the DNA is TGTGCCAGCAGTTGGGAAAACTATGGCTACACCTTC.

CDR3 in amino acids: CSARSTGEDSGIQYF. The CDR3 DNA reads TGCAGTGCTAGATCGACTGGGGAGGATAGTGGCATTCAGTACTTC. V is TRBV20-1 and J is TRBJ2-4; D perhaps matches TRBD2 (6 bases). The CDR3 is 15 amino acids. Germline V gives CDR1 DFQATT, CDR2 SNEGSKA (reference sequence). Trimming shortened V by 2 bases and J by 9 bases, and 20 bases separated the two germline ends.

This chain connects TRBV7-9 to TRBJ2-3, with TRBD2 matching over 10 bases. Germline V gene data show CDR1 as SEHNR and CDR2 as FQNEAQ (reference sequence). V lost 4 bases to trimming and J lost 3 bases; unmatched junction nucleotides: 7. The CDR3 loop spans 16 amino acids. The CDR3, as DNA: TGTGCCAGCAGCTCCCCCTTAGCGGGGGGAACAGATACGCAGTATTTT. Translated, it gives CASSSPLAGGTDTQYF.

This clonotype was found a few times. V usage is TRBV6-2 or TRBV6-3 and J usage is TRBJ2-1, with D possibly being TRBD2 (6 bases). V was shortened by 0 bases and J by 4 bases, with 10 bases between the two germline ends. Per germline, CDR1 MNHEY and CDR2 SVGEGT. This CDR3 contains 15 residues. CDR3 DNA sequence: TGTGCCAGCAGTTACTCAATCGGGGGTTACAATGAGCAGTTCTTC. It encodes CASSYSIGGYNEQFF.

In this sample, this clonotype turned up a few times. This chain joins TRBV6-6 and TRBJ2-3, with 11 bases matching TRBD1. The CDR3 length is 15 residues. The germline gives CDR1 MNHNY, CDR2 SVGAGI (reference sequence). J lost 6 bases, V lost 5 bases, and 7 bases had no gene match. For the CDR3, the DNA is TGTGCCAGCAGTGGACAGGGGGCCTCTTGGGATACGCAGTATTTT. Protein product: CASSGQGASWDTQYF.

The J gene is TRBJ2-1, the V gene TRBV19, with 8 nucleotides matching TRBD2. This CDR3 comprises 16 residues. From germline, CDR1 is LNHDA and CDR2 SQIVND (reference sequence). J was trimmed by 3 bases and V by 3 bases; bases with no gene match: 7. The CDR3, as DNA: TGTGCCAGTAGTATCTGGGCGGGGGGCCTCTACAATGAGCAGTTCTTC. As protein: CASSIWAGGLYNEQFF.

The chain is built from TRBV7-9 and TRBJ1-6; the D is unclear. CDR1 and CDR2 (germline): SEHNR, FQNEAQ (reference sequence). The CDR3 sequence is 15 residues long. Trimming removed 6 bases at V and 7 bases at J, with 16 bases between. The CDR3 reads CASRANIGINSPLHF. DNA for the CDR3: TGTGCCAGCAGAGCTAATATCGGAATCAATTCACCCCTCCACTTT.

This clonotype has just a few counts. V usage is TRBV14 and J usage is TRBJ2-2; D is unresolved. Germline assignment: CDR1 SGHDN and CDR2 FVKESK. CDR3 length: 14 residues. Trimming cost V 0 bases and J 6 bases, with 8 bases left between them. CDR3 coding DNA: TGTGCCAGCAGCCAAGATGGGGTTTCCGGGGAGCTGTTTTTT. The encoded protein is CASSQDGVSGELFF.

This chain uses TRBV19 with TRBJ1-1; TRBD1 matches at 10 bases. V lost 4 bases and J lost 3; bases outside the gene matches: 8. Germline CDR1 and CDR2: LNHDA and SQIVND (reference sequence). The CDR3 covers 16 residues. In DNA, the CDR3 is TGTGCCAGTAGTACTTCCCCGGACAGGGGGTACACTGAAGCTTTCTTT. Translated: CASSTSPDRGYTEAFF.

The chain links TRBV27 to TRBJ1-2, with D maybe TRBD1 (5 bases). V lost 3 bases and J lost 3, with 11 bases in between. Germline lookup yields CDR1 MNHEY and CDR2 SMNVEV (reference sequence). The CDR3 totals 14 residues. The DNA for the CDR3 is TGTGCCAGCAGTTTGGGCAGGGCGCACTATGGCTACACCTTC. Translation gives CASSLGRAHYGYTF.